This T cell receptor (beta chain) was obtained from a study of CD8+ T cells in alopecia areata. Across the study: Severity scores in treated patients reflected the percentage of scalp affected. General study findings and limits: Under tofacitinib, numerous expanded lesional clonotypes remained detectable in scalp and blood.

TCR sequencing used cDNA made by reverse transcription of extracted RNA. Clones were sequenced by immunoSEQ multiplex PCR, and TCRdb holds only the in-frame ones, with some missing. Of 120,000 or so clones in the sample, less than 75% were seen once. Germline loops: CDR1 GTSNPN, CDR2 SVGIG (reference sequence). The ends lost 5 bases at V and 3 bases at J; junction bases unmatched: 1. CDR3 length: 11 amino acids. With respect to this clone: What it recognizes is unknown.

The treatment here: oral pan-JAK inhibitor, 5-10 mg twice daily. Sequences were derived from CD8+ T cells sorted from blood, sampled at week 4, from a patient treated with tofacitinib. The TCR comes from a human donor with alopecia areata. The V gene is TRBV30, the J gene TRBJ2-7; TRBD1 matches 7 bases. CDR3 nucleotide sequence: TGTGCCTGGGACAGGGTCTACGAGCAGTACTTC. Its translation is CAWDRVYEQYF.